The present T cell receptor beta chain was sequenced within a study of T cell responses to AZD1222 COVID-19 vaccine. Repertoires were generated with immunoSEQ multiplex PCR, while TCRdb's copy carries only in-frame clones and drops some. The table lists about 120,000 clones, more than 75% of them singletons, with around 10% in the top ten. Findings and limits, study-wide: Researchers report vaccine-associated CD4 TCRs spanning spike, with dominance at 160-218 and 743-854. Spike-specific TCR breadth and depth were elevated following two AZD1222 doses.

J gave up 3 bases and V 3 bases, and 8 bases lay outside the gene matches. The CDR3 runs 17 residues. Germline V gene data show CDR1 as KGHSH and CDR2 as LQKENI. A remark on this clone: Its antigen remains unknown.

This receptor was identified in an adult in good health. The J gene is TRBJ2-2, the V gene TRBV18; 9 bases are a match to TRBD1. The sample consisted of peripheral blood, taken on day 0 of AZD1222 vaccination. This CDR3 is CASSPLQGAGHTGELFF. In DNA form, the CDR3 reads TGTGCCAGCTCACCTCTACAGGGGGCAGGCCACACCGGGGAGCTGTTTTTT. Variable domain in full (rest from reference TRBV18 and TRBJ2-2): NAGVMQNPRHLVRRRGQEARLRCSPMKGHSHVYWYRQLPEEGLKFMVYLQKENIIDESGMPKERFSAEFPKEGPSILRIQQVVRGDSAAYFCASSPLQGAGHTGELFFGEGSRLTVL.